The 18 T cell receptor beta chains below were found in one sample sequenced in a study of neurological immune-mediated disorders. MiXCR, applied by TCRdb to the 5' RACE reads, yields one record per CDR3 protein. This table has some 60,000 distinct CDR3 sequences, 3.7% appearing once. Sequencing used PBMCs. The receptors shown here come from a woman aged 50 to 60 with multiple sclerosis.

This clonotype was seen repeatedly, ten times or more. This sequence joins TRBV20-1 and TRBJ2-1; TRBD2 matches 9 bases. The germline V gene encodes CDR1 DFQATT and CDR2 SNEGSKA (reference sequence). The CDR3 length is 14 residues. V trimming: 4 bases; J trimming: 6 bases; junction bases outside the gene matches: 7. CDR3 DNA: TGCAGTGCTACCGGGCTAGCGGGGAGCAATGAGCAGTTCTTC. Amino acids: CSATGLAGSNEQFF.

There are many counts of this clonotype. The chain is built from TRBV10-3 and TRBJ2-3; the match to TRBD2 covers 8 bases. With 8 bases clipped from V and 3 bases from J, the junction kept 7 bases outside the gene matches. The CDR3 is 14 residues long. Germline V gene lookup returns CDR1 ENHRY and CDR2 SYGVKD. The CDR3 DNA sequence: TGTGCCATCGGGAGCGGGAGAGTTACAGATACGCAGTATTTT. Its protein is CAIGSGRVTDTQYF.

Comments on this clonotype: Compared with germline, one end of the junction differs, possibly owing to a read error. This chain links TRBV5-6 with TRBJ1-5; D unclear. This CDR3 spans 15 amino acids. Germline lookup yields CDR1 SGHDT and CDR2 YYEEEE. This CDR3 is CASSLVSAGNQPQNF. The DNA for the CDR3 is TGTGCCAGCAGCTTGGTATCGGCGGGGAATCAGCCCCAGAATTTT. The full variable domain, completed using reference TRBV5-6 and TRBJ1-5, is DAGVTQSPTHLIKTRGQQVTLRCSPKSGHDTVSWYQQALGQGPQFIFQYYEEEERQRGNFPDRFSGHQFPNYSSELNVNALLLGDSALYLCASSLVSAGNQPQNFGDGTRLSIL.

This clonotype was seen ten or more times. The chain uses TRBV5-8 and TRBJ1-5; D not certain. Germline V CDR1 and CDR2: SGHTS, YDEGEE. The CDR3 has 13 residues. V shed 0 bases and J shed 5 bases, with 6 bases lying between them. CDR3 in amino acids: CASSLAAYQPQHF. In DNA, the CDR3 is TGTGCCAGCAGCTTGGCAGCATATCAGCCCCAGCATTTT.

This sequence joins TRBV18 and TRBJ2-1; 7 positions agree with TRBD1. The CDR3 extends over 14 amino acids. Germline V gene data show CDR1 as KGHSH and CDR2 as LQKENI. The trim removed 3 bases at V and 1 base at J, leaving 0 bases unmatched. This chain's CDR3 is CASSPTGSYNEQFF. CDR3 nucleotides: TGTGCCAGCTCACCGACAGGGTCCTACAATGAGCAGTTCTTC.

This clonotype was observed at least ten times. This chain joins TRBV29-1 and TRBJ2-7; the D is unclear. Germline lookup yields CDR1 SQVTM and CDR2 ANQGSEA. The V end lost 6 bases, the J end lost 0 bases, and 12 bases lay between the germline ends. CDR3 size: 13 residues. Here the CDR3 reads CSVRRYNSYEQYF. The CDR3 DNA follows: TGCAGCGTCCGTCGCTATAACTCCTACGAGCAGTACTTC.

This clonotype has ten or more counts. The V call is TRBV12-3 or TRBV12-4, the J call TRBJ1-6, with 12 bases lining up with TRBD1. CDR3 length: 14 amino acids. The V segment lost 4 bases and the J segment 14 bases; nucleotides outside the gene matches: 6. The CDR3 sequence: CASSSGTGGRALHF. Written as DNA, the CDR3 is TGTGCCAGCAGTTCCGGGACAGGGGGCCGAGCCCTCCACTTT.

By share, this clonotype ranks as medium-sized. The chain has TRBV5-5 and TRBJ1-4; D gene unclear. Germline loops: CDR1 SGHKS, CDR2 YYEKEE (reference sequence). V was trimmed by 0 bases and J by 0 bases, leaving 6 bases between them. This CDR3 region has 15 residues. CDR3 protein: CASSLGYATNEKLFF. In DNA, the CDR3 is TGTGCCAGCAGCTTGGGATACGCAACTAATGAAAAACTGTTTTTT.

This clonotype was seen ten or more times. This chain joins TRBV7-8 and TRBJ2-1; 9 bases line up with TRBD2. Germline assignment: CDR1 SGHVS and CDR2 FQNEAQ. There are 15 residues in the CDR3. The CDR3 loop reads CASDKGLAGQSEQFF. Here the CDR3 DNA reads TGTGCGTCTGATAAGGGACTAGCCGGACAGAGTGAGCAGTTCTTC.

This clonotype was detected many times. The chain joins TRBV5-6 to TRBJ1-1, with a weak D call TRBD1 (5 bases). This CDR3 has 12 residues. The germline V and J ends were trimmed by 0 bases and 10 bases, with 10 bases remaining between them. The V gene's germline CDR1 is SGHDT and CDR2 YYEEEE. CDR3 sequence: CASSLVRGRAFF. The CDR3, as DNA: TGTGCCAGCAGCTTGGTGAGGGGTAGAGCTTTCTTT. Supplemented by reference TRBV5-6 and TRBJ1-1, the full variable domain reads DAGVTQSPTHLIKTRGQQVTLRCSPKSGHDTVSWYQQALGQGPQFIFQYYEEEERQRGNFPDRFSGHQFPNYSSELNVNALLLGDSALYLCASSLVRGRAFFGQGTRLTVV.

This clonotype was found many times. This chain uses TRBV5-1 with TRBJ2-2, with D maybe TRBD1 (5 bases). The CDR3 covers 16 residues. CDR1 is SGHRS and CDR2 is YFSETQ in the germline V gene. Trimming took 0 bases from V and 6 from J, leaving 15 bases between them. CDR3 DNA sequence: TGCGCCAGCAGCTTGGCTCAGGGAACCTTCCCCGGGGAGCTGTTTTTT. Translation gives CASSLAQGTFPGELFF.

This clonotype was counted a few times. The CDR3 spells CSVETSGYQETQYF. CDR3 DNA: TGCAGCGTTGAAACTAGCGGATACCAAGAGACCCAGTACTTC. The J gene is TRBJ2-5, the V gene TRBV29-1, with 8 bases lining up with TRBD2. V trimming: 2 bases; J trimming: 0 bases; junction bases outside the gene matches: 2. The CDR3 totals 14 residues. CDR1 and CDR2 from the germline V gene are SQVTM and ANQGSEA.

The table lists this clonotype with many counts. V is TRBV4-3 and J is TRBJ2-7, with D hard to call. The V and J ends lost 0 bases and 2 bases respectively, with 11 bases between them. CDR1 and CDR2 from the germline V gene are LGHNA and YSLEER. CDR3 size: 15 residues. CDR3 sequence (DNA): TGCGCCAGCAGCCAAGATCAAGGCGAAGCCTACGAGCAGTACTTC. This translates into CASSQDQGEAYEQYF.

In its sample, this clonotype was seen many times. This rearrangement joins TRBV11-3 to TRBJ2-5, with 7 bases that match TRBD2. V lost 2 bases to trimming and J lost 9 bases; unmatched junction nucleotides: 15. The germline V gene has CDR1 SGHNT and CDR2 YENEEA. CDR3 length: 16 amino acids. The DNA of the CDR3 is TGTGCCAGCAGCTTACACAGTAGCGGGCCCCCAAGGGCCCAGTACTTC. This codes for CASSLHSSGPPRAQYF.

Notes on this clonotype: A single base separates this from a much larger clone, so it may be a read error. This chain connects TRBV10-3 to TRBJ1-3; D call uncertain. The CDR3 spans 14 residues. Germline lookup yields CDR1 ENHRY and CDR2 SYGVKD. Trimming left V 2 bases short and J 1 base short, with 6 bases between. CDR3 region: CAISEPLSGNTIYF. In nucleotides, the CDR3 is TGTGCCATCAGTGAGCCCTTATCTGGAAACACCATATATTTT.

This clonotype is medium-sized. V and J are TRBV3-1 and TRBJ2-7; 7 bases match TRBD2. The CDR3 spans 15 residues. V shed 1 base and J 2 bases; nucleotides not matched to a gene: 5. The germline CDR1 and CDR2 sequences are LGHDT and YNNKEL (reference sequence). The CDR3 loop is CASSQAPGRTYEQYF. DNA of the CDR3: TGTGCCAGCAGCCAAGCTCCCGGGAGGACCTACGAGCAGTACTTC.

The V and J genes are TRBV18 and TRBJ2-7; TRBD1 matches at 7 bases. V was pared by 3 bases and J by 1 base, with 6 bases of the junction left unmatched. The CDR3 is made up of 15 amino acids. Germline V gene sequence: CDR1 KGHSH, CDR2 LQKENI. The CDR3 nucleotides are TGTGCCAGCTCACCTTTAGACAGGGTATCCTACGAGCAGTACTTC. Protein: CASSPLDRVSYEQYF.

In this sample, this clonotype turned up many times. CDR3 loop: CASSLSPPGNTEAFF. In DNA, the CDR3 is TGTGCCAGCAGCTTATCCCCCCCAGGGAACACTGAAGCTTTCTTT. The V call is TRBV7-2, the J call TRBJ1-1; D call uncertain. This CDR3 has 15 residues. Germline V lookup: CDR1 SGHTA, CDR2 FQGNSA. V lost 2 bases, J lost 1 base, and 11 bases lay in between.